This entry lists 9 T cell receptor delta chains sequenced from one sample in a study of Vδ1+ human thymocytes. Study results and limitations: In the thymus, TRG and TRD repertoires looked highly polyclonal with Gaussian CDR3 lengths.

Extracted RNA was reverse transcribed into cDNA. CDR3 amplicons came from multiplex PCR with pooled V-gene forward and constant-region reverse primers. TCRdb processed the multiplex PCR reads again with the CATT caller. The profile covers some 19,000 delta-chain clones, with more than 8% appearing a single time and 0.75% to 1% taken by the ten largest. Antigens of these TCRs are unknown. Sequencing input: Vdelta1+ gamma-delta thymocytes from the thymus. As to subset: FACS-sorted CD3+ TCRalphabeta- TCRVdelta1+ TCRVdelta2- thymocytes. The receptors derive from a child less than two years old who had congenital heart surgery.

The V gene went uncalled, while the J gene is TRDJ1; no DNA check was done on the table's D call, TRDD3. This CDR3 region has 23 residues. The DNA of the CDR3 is TGTGCTCTTGGGGAACCCAGGGGGTTCCCACTGGGGCCAAACCGACAGTACACCGATAAACTCATCTTT. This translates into CALGEPRGFPLGPNRQYTDKLIF.

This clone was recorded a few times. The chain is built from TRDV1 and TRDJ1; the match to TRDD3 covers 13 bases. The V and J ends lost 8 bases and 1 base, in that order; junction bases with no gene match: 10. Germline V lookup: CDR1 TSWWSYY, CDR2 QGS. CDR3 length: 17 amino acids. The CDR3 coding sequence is TGTGCTCTTACTGTCCGTACTGGGGGATACGGCACCGATAAACTCATCTTT. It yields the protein CALTVRTGGYGTDKLIF.

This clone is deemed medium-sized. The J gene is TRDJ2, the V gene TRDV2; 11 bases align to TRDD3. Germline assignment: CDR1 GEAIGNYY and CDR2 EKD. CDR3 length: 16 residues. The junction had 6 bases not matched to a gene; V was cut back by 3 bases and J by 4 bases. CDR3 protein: CACDWGIRLGTAQLFF. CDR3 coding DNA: TGTGCCTGTGACTGGGGGATACGGCTTGGGACAGCACAACTCTTCTTT.

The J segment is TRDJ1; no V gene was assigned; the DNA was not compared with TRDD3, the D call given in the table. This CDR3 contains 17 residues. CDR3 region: CALGAFSIVTDTDKLIF. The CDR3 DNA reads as TGTGCTCTTGGGGCCTTCTCGATTGTGACTGACACCGATAAACTCATCTTT.

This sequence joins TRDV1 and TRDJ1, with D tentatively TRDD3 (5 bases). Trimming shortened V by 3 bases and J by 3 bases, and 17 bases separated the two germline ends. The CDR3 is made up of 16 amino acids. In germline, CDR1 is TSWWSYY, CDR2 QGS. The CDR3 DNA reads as TGTGCTCTTGGGGAGAAAGTCGGGGGGTGGGCCGATAAACTCATCTTT. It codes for CALGEKVGGWADKLIF.

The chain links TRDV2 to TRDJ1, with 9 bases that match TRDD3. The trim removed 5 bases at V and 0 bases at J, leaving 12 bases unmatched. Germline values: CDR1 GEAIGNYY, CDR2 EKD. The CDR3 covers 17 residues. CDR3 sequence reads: CACAVLGDKVNTDKLIF. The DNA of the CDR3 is TGTGCCTGTGCCGTACTGGGGGACAAAGTTAACACCGATAAACTCATCTTT.

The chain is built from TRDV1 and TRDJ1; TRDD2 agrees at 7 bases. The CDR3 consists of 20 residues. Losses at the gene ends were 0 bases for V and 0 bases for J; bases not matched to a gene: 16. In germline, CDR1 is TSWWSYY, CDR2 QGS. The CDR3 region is CALGELVPFPTGYHTDKLIF. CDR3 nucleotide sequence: TGTGCTCTTGGGGAACTAGTGCCCTTTCCTACGGGGTATCACACCGATAAACTCATCTTT.

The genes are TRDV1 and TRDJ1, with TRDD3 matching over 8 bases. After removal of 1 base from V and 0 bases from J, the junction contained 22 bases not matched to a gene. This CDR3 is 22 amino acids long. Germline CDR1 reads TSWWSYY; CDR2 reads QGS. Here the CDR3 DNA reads TGTGCTCTTGGGGAACCTCTATGTTCGGCACTACTGGGGGCTCCCTACACCGATAAACTCATCTTT. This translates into CALGEPLCSALLGAPYTDKLIF.

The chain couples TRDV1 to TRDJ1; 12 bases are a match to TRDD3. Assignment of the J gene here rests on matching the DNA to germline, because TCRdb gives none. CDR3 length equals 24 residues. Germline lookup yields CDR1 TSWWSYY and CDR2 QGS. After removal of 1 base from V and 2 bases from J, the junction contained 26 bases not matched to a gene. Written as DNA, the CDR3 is TGTGCTCTTGGGGAACCCATTGTTCCTACCCGTACTGGGGGATACTTTATGAGGACCGATAAACTCATCTTT. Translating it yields CALGEPIVPTRTGGYFMRTDKLIF.